The 22 T cell receptor beta chains below were found in one sample sequenced in a study of identical twins. TCRdb reanalysed the 5' RACE reads using MiXCR and keeps one entry per CDR3 protein. The table shows roughly 540,000 distinct CDR3 sequences, with 20% to 25% occurring only once. The same sample was also used in a study of T cells expressing NK-cell markers.

Specimen: CD4+ T cells sorted from blood. The origin of the receptors is a woman between 18 and 29 years old in good health.

The DNA for the CDR3 is TGTGCCAGTTCTAAAACACGGGTCCCAGCCTACGAGCAGTACTTC. Protein: CASSKTRVPAYEQYF. V usage is TRBV19 and J usage is TRBJ2-7; D call uncertain. Germline values: CDR1 LNHDA, CDR2 SQIVND (reference sequence). V gave up 8 bases and J gave up 2 bases, with 19 bases separating them. CDR3 length equals 15 residues.

This clonotype turned up a few times. This sequence joins TRBV29-1 and TRBJ1-2, with a tentative D call TRBD1 (6 bases). V shed 5 bases and J shed 4 bases, with 17 bases lying between them. This CDR3 region has 14 residues. Germline V gene data show CDR1 as SQVTM and CDR2 as ANQGSEA. The CDR3 reads CSVRETGLFYGYTF. In nucleotides, the CDR3 is TGCAGCGTTAGGGAGACAGGCTTGTTCTATGGCTACACCTTC.

V and J are TRBV7-2 and TRBJ2-3; 11 bases are shared with TRBD2. J was trimmed by 3 bases and V by 6 bases; bases with no gene match: 5. This CDR3 has 15 amino acids. Germline lookup yields CDR1 SGHTA and CDR2 FQGNSA. Written as DNA, the CDR3 is TGTGCCAGCAGTCCAACTAGCGGGAGAACAGATACGCAGTATTTT. It translates to CASSPTSGRTDTQYF.

The gene calls are TRBV7-2 and TRBJ2-5, with D possibly called TRBD1 or TRBD2 (5 bases each). V lost 3 bases to trimming and J lost 4 bases, with 9 bases between them. This CDR3 has 13 residues. Germline loops: CDR1 SGHTA, CDR2 FQGNSA. The CDR3 nucleotides read TGTGCCAGCAGCTTTTCAGGGAGAGAGACCCAGTACTTC. As protein: CASSFSGRETQYF.

This clonotype has at least ten counts. The chain links TRBV12-3 or TRBV12-4 to TRBJ2-3, with 8 nucleotides matching TRBD2. The CDR3 consists of 16 residues. Trimming removed 9 bases from V and 7 bases from J; junction bases left unmatched: 18. The CDR3 loop is CASRDAGGLGLNTQYF. The CDR3 bases are TGTGCCAGTCGTGATGCGGGGGGCCTAGGTTTGAATACGCAGTATTTT.

CDR3: CAISDVQANEKLFF. CDR3 bases: TGTGCCATCAGTGACGTACAGGCGAATGAAAAACTGTTTTTT. J is TRBJ1-4 and V is TRBV10-3, with TRBD1 as a possible D gene (5 bases). The ends were cut back, 3 bases at V and 5 bases at J, with 10 bases in the middle. The CDR3 contains 14 residues. CDR1 and CDR2 (germline): ENHRY, SYGVKD.

The J gene is TRBJ2-1, the V gene TRBV2, with 7 bases fitting TRBD2. The V and J ends lost 10 bases and 5 bases, in that order; junction bases with no gene match: 11. Germline V lookup: CDR1 SNHLY, CDR2 FYNNEI. The CDR3 has 14 residues. In DNA form, the CDR3 reads TGTGCCACCCGTTGGCTAGCGGTGAACAATGAGCAGTTCTTC. Translating gives CATRWLAVNNEQFF.

This chain uses TRBV7-9 with TRBJ1-1; D may be TRBD1 (5 bases). V was shortened by 5 bases and J by 3 bases, with 13 bases between the two germline ends. Germline loops: CDR1 SEHNR, CDR2 FQNEAQ (reference sequence). The length of the CDR3 is 14 residues. CDR3 in DNA: TGTGCCAGCAGCCAAGGGTCGGGGGACACTGAAGCTTTCTTT. Translated, it gives CASSQGSGDTEAFF.

This clonotype was observed a few times. V usage is TRBV6-1 and J usage is TRBJ2-1; 9 bases are shared with TRBD2. V was pared by 6 bases and J by 11 bases, with 14 bases of the junction left unmatched. The CDR3 sequence is 15 residues long. CDR1 MNHNS and CDR2 SASEGT come from the germline V gene. CDR3 DNA sequence: TGTGCCAGCAGCAGGAGCGGGAGGCCCGTTATGAAGCAGTTCTTC. Encoded protein: CASSRSGRPVMKQFF.

The CDR3 reads CSVTSGQGFNQPQHF. CDR3 nucleotide sequence: TGCAGTGTTACGAGTGGACAGGGCTTCAATCAGCCCCAGCATTTT. The J gene is TRBJ1-5, the V gene TRBV20-1, with TRBD1 identical over 8 bases. The CDR3 covers 15 residues. From germline, CDR1 is DFQATT and CDR2 SNEGSKA (reference sequence). Germline trimming cut 7 bases from V and 3 bases from J; bases unmatched to any gene: 11.

This clonotype was counted between two and nine times. V usage is TRBV19 and J usage is TRBJ1-1, with D hard to call. Trimming shortened V by 6 bases and J by 0 bases, and 11 bases separated the two germline ends. The germline CDR1 and CDR2 sequences are LNHDA and SQIVND (reference sequence). The CDR3 length is 14 residues. CDR3 residues: CASRGFQMNTEAFF. The CDR3 DNA sequence: TGTGCCAGTAGAGGATTTCAAATGAACACTGAAGCTTTCTTT.

This clonotype was seen repeatedly, ten times or more. The genes are TRBV7-9 and TRBJ2-7, with TRBD2 matching 8 bases. Trimming cost V 1 base and J 1 base; bases outside gene matches: 3. This CDR3 has 15 residues. The germline V gene encodes CDR1 SEHNR and CDR2 FQNEAQ (reference sequence). In DNA, the CDR3 is TGTGCCAGCAGCTTAGGAAGCGGGGGATCCTACGAGCAGTACTTC. It yields the protein CASSLGSGGSYEQYF.

This clonotype was counted between two and nine times. The J gene is TRBJ1-2, the V gene TRBV20-1; D remains ambiguous. The germline gives CDR1 DFQATT, CDR2 SNEGSKA (reference sequence). The V end was cut by 0 bases, the J end by 4 bases, with 12 bases between. The CDR3 consists of 14 residues. This chain's CDR3 is CSARDWSPPYGYTF. The CDR3 region has the DNA TGCAGTGCTAGAGATTGGAGCCCACCCTATGGCTACACCTTC.

The CDR3 sequence is CSALLPTYEQYF. The DNA for the CDR3 is TGCAGCGCTCTCCTACCCACATACGAGCAGTACTTC. The chain couples TRBV29-1 to TRBJ2-7, with unresolved D. The CDR3 is 12 residues long. The ends were cut back, 7 bases at V and 4 bases at J, with 14 bases in the middle. Germline CDR1 is SQVTM and CDR2 is ANQGSEA.

This clonotype turned up a few times. This chain uses TRBV20-1 with TRBJ2-5; a weak D match, TRBD1 (7 bases). CDR1 and CDR2 (germline): DFQATT, SNEGSKA (reference sequence). Between the trimmed V and J ends, which lost 5 bases and 3 bases, there was a span of 19 bases. The CDR3 runs to 15 residues. CDR3 nucleotide sequence: TGCAGTGCTTGGCCCCCAGGGGGGATTAAAGAGACCCAGTACTTC. Protein: CSAWPPGGIKETQYF.

CDR3 coding DNA: TGTGCCAGCAGTCGGACAGGGAGCGAGCAGTACTTC. Its translation is CASSRTGSEQYF. This sequence joins TRBV27 and TRBJ2-7; 8 positions match TRBD1. The CDR3 runs 12 residues. CDR1 is MNHEY and CDR2 is SMNVEV in the germline V gene (reference sequence). The V segment lost 5 bases and the J segment 6 bases; nucleotides outside the gene matches: 3.

The V call is TRBV7-2, the J call TRBJ2-1; tentatively, D is TRBD2 (5 bases). CDR3 length: 16 residues. Trimming left V 8 bases short and J 0 bases short, with 17 bases between. Germline loops: CDR1 SGHTA, CDR2 FQGNSA. CDR3 residues: CASAQGGARSYNEQFF. The CDR3, as DNA: TGTGCCAGCGCCCAAGGAGGAGCACGCTCCTACAATGAGCAGTTCTTC. Full variable domain (outside the CDR3, taken from reference TRBV7-2 and TRBJ2-1): GAGVSQSPSNKVTEKGKDVELRCDPISGHTALYWYRQSLGQGLEFLIYFQGNSAPDKSGLPSDRFSAERTGGSVSTLTIQRTQQEDSAVYLCASAQGGARSYNEQFFGPGTRLTVL.

This clonotype has a handful of counts. The chain combines TRBV9 with TRBJ2-1, with D possibly matching TRBD2 (5 bases). CDR1 is SGDLS, CDR2 YYNGEE, per germline. The CDR3 is 15 residues long. Trimming pared 4 bases from V and 8 bases from J, leaving 19 bases between. CDR3 nucleotide sequence: TGTGCCAGCAGCCCCCGGGAACCTCGGACCCATGAGCAGTTCTTC. It encodes CASSPREPRTHEQFF.

This clonotype turned up a few times. One end of the junction fails to match germline, which may point to a read error. V gene TRBV2 combines with J gene TRBJ2-2; 7 bases map to TRBD2. This CDR3 has 14 amino acids. CDR1 and CDR2 (germline): SNHLY, FYNNEI. As DNA, the CDR3 is TGTGCCAGCAGGGAAGCGGGGAGCACCGGGGAGCTGTTTTTT. Encoded protein: CASREAGSTGELFF.

This clonotype showed up just a few times. The chain links TRBV10-3 to TRBJ2-3; TRBD2 matches 11 bases. There are 18 residues in the CDR3. The J segment lost 2 bases and the V segment lost 4 bases, leaving 11 bases of the junction unmatched. Germline CDR1 ENHRY, CDR2 SYGVKD. The CDR3 bases are TGTGCCATCAGTGGGTCACCGACTAGCGGGAAAATCACAGATACGCAGTATTTT. It specifies CAISGSPTSGKITDTQYF.

The chain uses TRBV11-3 and TRBJ2-7; D remains unclear. This CDR3 is 14 amino acids long. Trimming cost V 0 bases and J 1 base, with 7 bases left between them. Germline-derived CDR1 and CDR2 are SGHNT and YENEEA. CDR3 sequence (DNA): TGTGCCAGCAGCTTAGATGGTCCTTCCTACGAGCAGTACTTC. Encoded protein: CASSLDGPSYEQYF.

This clonotype is a singleton in its sample. V and J are TRBV11-3 and TRBJ1-1; D is undetermined. Germline assignment: CDR1 SGHNT and CDR2 YENEEA. Trimming shortened V by 5 bases and J by 8 bases, and 12 bases separated the two germline ends. This CDR3 has 12 amino acids. The CDR3 region is CASSASGIEAFF. CDR3 coding DNA: TGTGCCAGCAGCGCCTCTGGTATAGAAGCTTTCTTT.